A selection of T cell receptor beta chains follows, all from one sample in a study of breast tumors, draining lymph nodes, adjacent tissues. Each CDR3 protein gets one entry after TCRdb re-called the multiplex PCR reads with MiXCR. The sample shows some 65,000 distinct CDR3 sequences, 40% to 45% of them seen only once. Sequencing was done on a sample of breast tumor tissue. These receptors were collected from a female donor with breast cancer. Some clones in this sample may be carry-over from other donors' samples. Both conserved end residues are part of each CDR3. Each record gives: CDR3 protein, CDR3 DNA, J gene, clone size, D gene, V gene. A D gene is named only where the DNA matches it firmly. Rows may omit the clone size; those that give it use once, few, many or a size class.

CDR3aa: CASKGGAGGSQPQHF
CDR3nt: TGCGCCAGCAAGGGAGGAGCGGGAGGCAGTCAGCCCCAGCATTTT
j_gene: TRBJ1-5
abundance: .
d_gene: .
v_gene: TRBV2

CDR3aa: CSALTDGNSPLHF
CDR3nt: TGCAGTGCGCTGACGGATGGGAATTCACCCCTCCACTTT
j_gene: TRBJ1-6
abundance: many
d_gene: .
v_gene: TRBV20-1

CDR3aa: CASSQHPGQGFIDTQYF
CDR3nt: TGTGCCAGCAGTCAGCACCCCGGACAGGGGTTCATTGATACGCAGTATTTT
j_gene: TRBJ2-3
abundance: many
d_gene: TRBD1
v_gene: TRBV12-3/TRBV12-4

CDR3aa: CARGMGLGYNEQFF
CDR3nt: TGTGCTAGGGGGATGGGACTAGGATACAATGAGCAGTTCTTC
j_gene: TRBJ2-1
abundance: .
d_gene: TRBD2
v_gene: TRBV7-7

CDR3aa: CASTTSEGIYYGYTF
CDR3nt: TGTGCCAGTACAACTTCGGAGGGGATCTACTATGGCTACACCTTC
j_gene: TRBJ1-2
abundance: many
d_gene: .
v_gene: TRBV19

CDR3aa: CASSLAEGESSHLNYGYTF
CDR3nt: TGTGCCAGCAGCCTCGCCGAGGGAGAGTCCAGCCACCTCAACTATGGCTACACCTTC
j_gene: TRBJ1-2
abundance: many
d_gene: .
v_gene: TRBV7-6

CDR3aa: CSARPQDTHALYEQYF
CDR3nt: TGCAGTGCTAGACCCCAGGATACCCACGCTCTCTACGAGCAGTACTTC
j_gene: TRBJ2-7
abundance: many
d_gene: .
v_gene: TRBV20-1

CDR3aa: CASSRPTGGLEETQYF
CDR3nt: TGTGCCAGCAGCCGCCCCACAGGGGGATTGGAAGAGACCCAGTACTTC
j_gene: TRBJ2-5
abundance: many
d_gene: TRBD1
v_gene: TRBV4-2

CDR3aa: CSAPDRGSGNTIYF
CDR3nt: TGCAGTGCCCCGGACAGGGGCTCTGGAAACACCATATATTTT
j_gene: TRBJ1-3
abundance: .
d_gene: TRBD1
v_gene: TRBV20-1

CDR3aa: CASSIGLGGTNQPQHF
CDR3nt: TGTGCCAGTAGTATTGGTTTGGGGGGAACCAATCAGCCCCAGCATTTT
j_gene: TRBJ1-5
abundance: many
d_gene: .
v_gene: TRBV19